This T cell receptor (beta chain) was recorded in a study of blood T cell repertoires in COVID-19. The overall study: Collection of acute and convalescent COVID-19 samples took place in the United States, Italy and Spain. PBMCs, B-cell-depleted T cells, or T cells were the source of the cDNA or gDNA that made up the material.

Trimming left V 5 bases short and J 5 bases short, with 15 bases between. CDR1 SGHVS and CDR2 FNYEAQ come from the germline V gene. The CDR3 has 14 residues. Per the original data handling: Quantification of nucleated cells was approximated via reference gene primer amplification. The table came from immunoSEQ multiplex PCR; TCRdb's copy has only in-frame clones and leaves some out. That table gives V, J and clone size, and the DNA gave D and trimming. Among 200,000 to 250,000 clones listed, about 85% were seen once. The clonotype originates from a woman aged 60-75 years with active or convalescent COVID-19. Sample: peripheral blood. The chain employs TRBV7-6 and TRBJ1-1; D is unresolved. The CDR3: CASSDPGGNTEAFF. CDR3 nucleotides: TGTGCCAGCAGCGACCCGGGAGGTAATACTGAAGCTTTCTTT. Variable domain in full (rest from reference TRBV7-6 and TRBJ1-1): GAGVSQSPRYKVTKRGQDVALRCDPISGHVSLYWYRQALGQGPEFLTYFNYEAQQDKSGLPNDRFSAERPEGSISTLTIQRTEQRDSAMYRCASSDPGGNTEAFFGQGTRLTVV.